Listed here are 18 T cell receptor beta chains from one sample, sequenced in a study of T-cell reconstitution after alpha-beta-depleted transplantation in children. Library preparation (for TCRbeta) was performed with unique molecular identifiers. TCRdb re-called the PCR reads through MiXCR, storing one row per CDR3 protein. The data show some 500,000 distinct CDR3 sequences, with approximately 16% seen just once and 3.3% held by the top ten. Sequencing used PBMCs from the stem cell graft donor, obtained from the stem cell graft. Receptors originate from a human donor who donated a stem cell graft to a child with acute lymphoblastic leukemia.

This chain connects TRBV24-1 to TRBJ2-1, with a tentative D call TRBD1 (6 bases). Per germline, CDR1 KGHDR and CDR2 SFDVKD. V was shortened by 12 bases and J by 10 bases, with 24 bases between the two germline ends. The CDR3 has 14 amino acids. The CDR3 DNA reads as TGTGCCGCCTGTTATTTGCAGGTCGGGACAGAGCAGTTCTTC. Amino acid sequence: CAACYLQVGTEQFF.

The rearrangement links TRBV14 to TRBJ2-6; unclear D gene. CDR3 length: 15 residues. In germline, CDR1 is SGHDN, CDR2 FVKESK. V shed 1 base and J shed 1 base, with 5 bases lying between them. The CDR3: CASSQGLSGANVLTF. The DNA of the CDR3 is TGTGCCAGCAGCCAAGGGCTATCTGGGGCCAACGTCCTGACTTTC.

This clonotype turned up a few times. This chain joins TRBV5-6 and TRBJ2-1; a weak D match, TRBD1 (5 bases). This CDR3 region has 13 residues. In germline, CDR1 is SGHDT, CDR2 YYEEEE. Trimming cost V 0 bases and J 14 bases, with 15 bases left between them. CDR3 amino acids: CASSLGLGDGEFF. CDR3 sequence (DNA): TGTGCCAGCAGCTTGGGTCTAGGGGATGGGGAGTTCTTC.

The chain employs TRBV6-1 and TRBJ1-3; D may be TRBD1 (5 bases). This CDR3 contains 15 residues. The ends were cut back, 4 bases at V and 1 base at J, with 11 bases in the middle. The germline V gene has CDR1 MNHNS and CDR2 SASEGT. The CDR3 region has the DNA TGTGCCAGCAGTGCAGGGCTCTCTTCTGGAAACACCATATATTTT. Protein sequence: CASSAGLSSGNTIYF.

The chain combines TRBV20-1 with TRBJ1-3, with a possible D match to TRBD1 (5 bases). Per germline, CDR1 DFQATT and CDR2 SNEGSKA (reference sequence). Trimming removed 5 bases from V and 6 bases from J, with 17 bases in between. The CDR3 is 14 amino acids. The CDR3 bases are TGCAGTGCTGGGAAGGGGTTGTCCGAAAACACCATATATTTT. Amino acids: CSAGKGLSENTIYF.

This clonotype occurred a few times. The V call is TRBV6-1, the J call TRBJ2-2, with TRBD1 identical over 8 bases. Germline V gene sequence: CDR1 MNHNS, CDR2 SASEGT. The CDR3 has 15 residues. The V and J ends lost 7 bases and 2 bases, in that order; junction bases with no gene match: 6. The CDR3, as DNA: TGTGCCAGCACCCCCGGACAGGGTAACACCGGGGAGCTGTTTTTT. This encodes CASTPGQGNTGELFF.

This clonotype has more than one count but fewer than ten. CDR3 sequence: CASSRAGFQNEAFF. The CDR3 bases are TGTGCCAGCAGCCGGGCAGGGTTCCAAAATGAAGCTTTCTTT. The rearrangement uses TRBV11-2 and TRBJ1-1; a possible D gene is TRBD1 (5 bases). Per germline, CDR1 SGHAT and CDR2 FQNNGV. Between the trimmed V and J ends, which lost 5 bases and 7 bases, there was a span of 17 bases. There are 14 residues in the CDR3.

For this clonotype: A junction end diverges from the germline sequence, so it may reflect a read error. V and J are TRBV4-1 and TRBJ1-1; D possibly corresponds to TRBD1 (5 bases). CDR3 length: 14 amino acids. The germline V gene has CDR1 MGHRA and CDR2 YSYEKL. In nucleotides, the CDR3 is TGCGCCAGCAGCCTCGGGACGGGTAACAATGAAGCTTTCTTT. Translated, it gives CASSLGTGNNEAFF.

This sequence joins TRBV10-3 and TRBJ2-6; TRBD1 might be the D (5 bases). The CDR3 has 16 amino acids. Trimming cost V 2 bases and J 5 bases, with 13 bases left between them. Germline V CDR1 and CDR2: ENHRY, SYGVKD. The DNA of the CDR3 is TGTGCCATCAGTGAGGGCCAGGGCATAAGGGCCAACGTCCTGACTTTC. Translating gives CAISEGQGIRANVLTF.

The sample holds many counts of this clonotype. The chain is built from TRBV15 and TRBJ2-2; TRBD1 aligns across 10 bases. CDR1 LNHNV and CDR2 YYDKDF come from the germline V gene (reference sequence). V was clipped by 3 bases and J by 2 bases; unmatched bases: 3. This CDR3 has 16 amino acids. The CDR3 loop reads CATSSRDRGNTGELFF. The CDR3, as DNA: TGTGCCACCAGCAGCCGGGACAGGGGCAACACCGGGGAGCTGTTTTTT.

This chain links TRBV9 with TRBJ2-5, with a weak D call TRBD2 (6 bases). V was trimmed by 4 bases and J by 6 bases, leaving 22 bases between them. Germline values: CDR1 SGDLS, CDR2 YYNGEE. CDR3 size: 16 residues. The CDR3 region is CASSSSTGGVDKTQYF. As DNA, the CDR3 is TGTGCCAGCAGCTCATCAACCGGGGGAGTTGATAAGACCCAGTACTTC. Combining the CDR3 with reference TRBV9 and TRBJ2-5 gives the whole variable domain DSGVTQTPKHLITATGQRVTLRCSPRSGDLSVYWYQQSLDQGLQFLIQYYNGEERAKGNILERFSAQQFPDLHSELNLSSLELGDSALYFCASSSSTGGVDKTQYFGPGTRLLVL.

This clonotype was counted a few times. The chain carries TRBV6-5 and TRBJ2-2; possible D gene TRBD2, 5 bases. The germline gives CDR1 MNHEY, CDR2 SVGAGI. The CDR3 loop spans 16 amino acids. V lost 4 bases to trimming and J lost 7 bases, with 19 bases between them. The CDR3 DNA reads as TGTGCCAGCAGTTCGAAAATGGGCGGGTATGGCGGGGAGCTGTTTTTT. Protein sequence: CASSSKMGGYGGELFF.

The rearrangement joins TRBV7-3 to TRBJ2-3; 9 bases are a match to TRBD2. Looked up from germline, CDR1 is SGHTA and CDR2 is FQGTGA. The length of the CDR3 is 16 residues. V lost 2 bases and J lost 5; bases outside the gene matches: 8. The CDR3 spells CASSLGIAGVQDTQYF. For the CDR3, the DNA is TGTGCCAGCAGCTTAGGGATAGCGGGAGTGCAAGATACGCAGTATTTT.

The chain links TRBV12-3 or TRBV12-4 to TRBJ2-1, with TRBD2 matching over 11 bases. CDR3 length: 15 amino acids. J lost 5 bases, V lost 7 bases, and 7 bases had no gene match. CDR3 sequence reads: CASTHGTSGHNEQFF. CDR3 nucleotide sequence: TGTGCCAGCACCCACGGGACTAGCGGTCACAATGAGCAGTTCTTC.

This chain connects TRBV7-8 to TRBJ1-4, with D unclear. The CDR3 totals 15 residues. CDR1 is SGHVS and CDR2 is FQNEAQ in the germline V gene. V was clipped by 8 bases and J by 5 bases, with 18 bases between them. CDR3 nucleotide sequence: TGTGCCAGCTTCCCCTCCAAGTCCCCAAATGAAAAACTGTTTTTT. This translates into CASFPSKSPNEKLFF.

This clonotype was seen a handful of times. The chain couples TRBV12-3 or TRBV12-4 to TRBJ2-7; D is uncertain. The CDR3 runs 13 residues. The V gene lost 2 bases and the J gene lost 0 bases, with 5 bases spanning the gap. CDR3 residues: CASSLPNSYEQYF. CDR3 bases: TGTGCCAGCAGTTTACCAAACTCCTACGAGCAGTACTTC.

This clonotype came up a few times. CDR3: CASSYLPGGLDTQYF. The CDR3 DNA reads TGTGCCAGCAGTTACTTACCAGGTGGCCTAGATACGCAGTATTTT. J is TRBJ2-3 and V is TRBV6-5, with D uncertain. The CDR3 extends over 15 amino acids. V was pared by 1 base and J by 5 bases, with 13 bases between. The germline CDR1 and CDR2 sequences are MNHEY and SVGAGI.

This clonotype was observed once. The chain links TRBV20-1 to TRBJ2-5, with D perhaps assigned TRBD1 or TRBD2 (5 bases each). Germline V CDR1 and CDR2: DFQATT, SNEGSKA (reference sequence). The CDR3 loop spans 17 amino acids. With 3 bases removed from V and 4 bases from J, the gap between germline ends came to 24 bases. CDR3 loop: CSASKPLTGLGVETQYF. The DNA of the CDR3 is TGCAGTGCTAGTAAGCCCCTCACGGGGCTCGGGGTAGAGACCCAGTACTTC.